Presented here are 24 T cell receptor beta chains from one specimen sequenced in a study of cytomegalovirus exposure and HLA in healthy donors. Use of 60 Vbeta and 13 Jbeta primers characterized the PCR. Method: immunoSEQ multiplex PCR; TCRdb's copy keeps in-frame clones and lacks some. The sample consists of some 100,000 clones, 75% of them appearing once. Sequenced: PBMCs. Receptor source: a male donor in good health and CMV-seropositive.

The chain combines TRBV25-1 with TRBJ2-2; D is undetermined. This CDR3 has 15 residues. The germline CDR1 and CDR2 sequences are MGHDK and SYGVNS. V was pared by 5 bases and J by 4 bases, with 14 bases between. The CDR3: CASSPGSYPTGELFF. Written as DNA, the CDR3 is TGTGCCAGCAGTCCCGGGTCCTATCCCACCGGGGAGCTGTTTTTT.

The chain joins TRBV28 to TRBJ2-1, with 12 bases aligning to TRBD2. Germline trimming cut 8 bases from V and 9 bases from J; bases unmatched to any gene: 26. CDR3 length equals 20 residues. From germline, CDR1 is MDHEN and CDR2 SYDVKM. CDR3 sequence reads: CASGTRITGLAGHRTGEQFF. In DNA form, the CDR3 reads TGTGCCAGCGGCACGAGGATTACCGGACTAGCGGGGCACAGGACCGGTGAGCAGTTCTTC. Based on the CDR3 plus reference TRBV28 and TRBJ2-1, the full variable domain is DVKVTQSSRYLVKRTGEKVFLECVQDMDHENMFWYRQDPGLGLRLIYFSYDVKMKEKGDIPEGYSVSREKKERFSLILESASTNQTSMYLCASGTRITGLAGHRTGEQFFGPGTRLTVL.

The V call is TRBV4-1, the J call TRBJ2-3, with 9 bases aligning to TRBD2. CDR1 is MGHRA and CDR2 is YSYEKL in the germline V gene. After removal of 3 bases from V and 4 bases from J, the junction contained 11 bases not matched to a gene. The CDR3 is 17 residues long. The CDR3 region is CASSQRGRGGYADTQYF. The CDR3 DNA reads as TGCGCCAGCAGCCAGAGAGGGCGGGGGGGCTACGCAGATACGCAGTATTTT.

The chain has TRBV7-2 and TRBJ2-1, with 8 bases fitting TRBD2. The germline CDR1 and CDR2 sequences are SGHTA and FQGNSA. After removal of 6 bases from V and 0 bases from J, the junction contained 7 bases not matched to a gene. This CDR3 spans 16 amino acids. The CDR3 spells CASRPVAGGSYNEQFF. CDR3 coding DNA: TGTGCCAGCAGGCCAGTCGCGGGGGGCTCCTACAATGAGCAGTTCTTC.

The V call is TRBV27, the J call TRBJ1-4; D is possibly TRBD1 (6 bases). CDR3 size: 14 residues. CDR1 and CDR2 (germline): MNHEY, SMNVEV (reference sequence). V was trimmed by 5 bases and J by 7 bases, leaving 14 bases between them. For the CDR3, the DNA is TGTGCCAGCAGTATCTCGCCCAGGGGTGAAAAACTGTTTTTT. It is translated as CASSISPRGEKLFF.

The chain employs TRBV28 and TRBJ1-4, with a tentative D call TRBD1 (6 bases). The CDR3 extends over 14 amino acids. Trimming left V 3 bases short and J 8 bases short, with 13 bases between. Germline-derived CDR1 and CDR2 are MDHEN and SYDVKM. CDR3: CASSLSQGIEKLFF. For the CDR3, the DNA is TGTGCCAGCAGTTTGTCGCAGGGGATCGAAAAACTGTTTTTT.

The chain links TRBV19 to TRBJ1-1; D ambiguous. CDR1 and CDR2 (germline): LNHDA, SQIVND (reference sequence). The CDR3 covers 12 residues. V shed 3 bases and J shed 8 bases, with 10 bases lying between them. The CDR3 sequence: CASSIPGEEAFF. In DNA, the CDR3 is TGTGCCAGTAGTATTCCCGGGGAGGAAGCTTTCTTT.

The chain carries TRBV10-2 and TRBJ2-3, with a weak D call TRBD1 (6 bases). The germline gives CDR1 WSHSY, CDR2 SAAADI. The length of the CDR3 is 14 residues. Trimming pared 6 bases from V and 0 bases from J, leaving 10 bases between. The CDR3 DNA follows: TGCGCCAGCAGGAACAGGGTTAGCACAGATACGCAGTATTTT. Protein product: CASRNRVSTDTQYF.

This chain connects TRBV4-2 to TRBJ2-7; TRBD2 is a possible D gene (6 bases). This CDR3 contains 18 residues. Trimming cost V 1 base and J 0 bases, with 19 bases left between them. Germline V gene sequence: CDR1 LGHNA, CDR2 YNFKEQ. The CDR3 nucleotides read TGTGCCAGCAGCCAAGGACGGCGTTGGGGGGTAGTCTCCTACGAGCAGTACTTC. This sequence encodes CASSQGRRWGVVSYEQYF.

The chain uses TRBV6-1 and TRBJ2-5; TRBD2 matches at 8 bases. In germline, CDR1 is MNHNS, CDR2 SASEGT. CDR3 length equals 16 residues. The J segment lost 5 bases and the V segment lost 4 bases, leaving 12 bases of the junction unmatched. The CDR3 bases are TGTGCCAGCAGTGTAACCGGGACTAGGGGTCGGGAGACCCAGTACTTC. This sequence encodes CASSVTGTRGRETQYF.

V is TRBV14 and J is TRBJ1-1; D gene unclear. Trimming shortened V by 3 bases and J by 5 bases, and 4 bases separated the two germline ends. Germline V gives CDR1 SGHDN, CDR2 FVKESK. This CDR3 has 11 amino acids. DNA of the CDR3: TGTGCCAGCAGCCATCGGACTGAAGCTTTCTTT. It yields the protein CASSHRTEAFF.

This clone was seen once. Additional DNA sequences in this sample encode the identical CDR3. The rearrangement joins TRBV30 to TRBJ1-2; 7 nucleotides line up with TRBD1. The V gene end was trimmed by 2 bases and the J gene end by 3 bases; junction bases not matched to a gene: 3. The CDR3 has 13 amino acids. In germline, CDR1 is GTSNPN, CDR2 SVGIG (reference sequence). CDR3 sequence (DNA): TGTGCCTGGAGTAGGGGGCGGGACTATGGCTACACCTTC. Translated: CAWSRGRDYGYTF. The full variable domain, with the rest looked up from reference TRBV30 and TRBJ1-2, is SQTIHQWPATLVQPVGSPLSLECTVEGTSNPNLYWYRQAAGRGLQLLFYSVGIGQISSEVPQNLSASRPQDRQFILSSKKLLLSDSGFYLCAWSRGRDYGYTFGSGTRLTVV.

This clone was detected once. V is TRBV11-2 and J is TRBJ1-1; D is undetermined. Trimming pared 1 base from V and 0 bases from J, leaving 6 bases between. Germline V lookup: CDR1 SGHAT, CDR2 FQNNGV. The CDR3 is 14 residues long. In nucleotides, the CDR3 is TGTGCCAGCAGCTTAGCCAGGTTGAACACTGAAGCTTTCTTT. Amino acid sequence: CASSLARLNTEAFF.

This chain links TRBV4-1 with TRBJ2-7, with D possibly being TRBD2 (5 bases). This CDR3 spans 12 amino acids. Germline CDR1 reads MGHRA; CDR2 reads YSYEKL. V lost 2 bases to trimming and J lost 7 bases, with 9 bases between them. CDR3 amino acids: CASSQNRGEQYF. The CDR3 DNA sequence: TGCGCCAGCAGCCAAAACAGAGGGGAGCAGTACTTC.

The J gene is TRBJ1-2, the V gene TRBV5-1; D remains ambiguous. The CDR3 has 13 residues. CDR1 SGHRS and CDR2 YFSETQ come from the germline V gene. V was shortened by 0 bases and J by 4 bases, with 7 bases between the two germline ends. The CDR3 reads CASSLAAGYGYTF. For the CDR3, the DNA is TGCGCCAGCAGCTTGGCCGCGGGCTATGGCTACACCTTC. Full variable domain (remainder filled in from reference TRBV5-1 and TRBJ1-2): KAGVTQTPRYLIKTRGQQVTLSCSPISGHRSVSWYQQTPGQGLQFLFEYFSETQRNKGNFPGRFSGRQFSNSRSEMNVSTLELGDSALYLCASSLAAGYGYTFGSGTRLTVV.

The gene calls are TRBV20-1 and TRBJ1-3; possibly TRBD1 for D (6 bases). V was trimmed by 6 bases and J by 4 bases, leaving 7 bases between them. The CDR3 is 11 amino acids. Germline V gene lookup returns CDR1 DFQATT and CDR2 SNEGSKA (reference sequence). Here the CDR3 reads CSARGGNTIYF. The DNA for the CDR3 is TGCAGTGCGAGGGGGGGAAACACCATATATTTT.

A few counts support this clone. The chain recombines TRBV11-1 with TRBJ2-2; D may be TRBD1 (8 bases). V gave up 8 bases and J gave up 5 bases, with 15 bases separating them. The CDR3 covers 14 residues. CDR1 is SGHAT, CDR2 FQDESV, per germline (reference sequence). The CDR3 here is CASLQGGMTGELFF. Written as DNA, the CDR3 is TGTGCCAGCCTACAGGGGGGGATGACCGGGGAGCTGTTTTTT.

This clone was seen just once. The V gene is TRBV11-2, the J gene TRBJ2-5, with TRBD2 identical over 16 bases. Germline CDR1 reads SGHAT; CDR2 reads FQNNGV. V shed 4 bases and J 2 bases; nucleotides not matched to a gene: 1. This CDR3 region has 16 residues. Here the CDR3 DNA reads TGTGCCAGCAGCTCGGGACTAGCGGGGGGGCAAGAGACCCAGTACTTC. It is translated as CASSSGLAGGQETQYF.

The CDR3 DNA reads TGTGCCATCACAGACAATCAAGCCACTGAAGCTTTCTTT. Translated, it gives CAITDNQATEAFF. The chain links TRBV19 to TRBJ1-1, with no clear D. V shed 10 bases and J shed 4 bases, with 16 bases lying between them. Germline values: CDR1 LNHDA, CDR2 SQIVND (reference sequence). This CDR3 has 13 residues. Complete variable domain (other parts from reference TRBV19 and TRBJ1-1): DGGITQSPKYLFRKEGQNVTLSCEQNLNHDAMYWYRQDPGQGLRLIYYSQIVNDFQKGDIAEGYSVSREKKESFPLTVTSAQKNPTAFYLCAITDNQATEAFFGQGTRLTVV.

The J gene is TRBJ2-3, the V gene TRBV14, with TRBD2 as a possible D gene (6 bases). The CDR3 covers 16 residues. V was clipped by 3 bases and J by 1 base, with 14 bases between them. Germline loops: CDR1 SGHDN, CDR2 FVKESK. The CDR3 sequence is CASSHARGVGTDTQYF. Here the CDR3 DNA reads TGTGCCAGCAGCCATGCCCGCGGGGTTGGCACAGATACGCAGTATTTT.

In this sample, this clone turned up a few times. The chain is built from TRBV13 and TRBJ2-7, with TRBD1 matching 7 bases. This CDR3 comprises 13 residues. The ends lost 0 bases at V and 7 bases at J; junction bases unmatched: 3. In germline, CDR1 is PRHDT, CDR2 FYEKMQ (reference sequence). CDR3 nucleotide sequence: TGTGCCAGCAGCTTAGGCCGACAGGGAGAGCAGTACTTC. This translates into CASSLGRQGEQYF.

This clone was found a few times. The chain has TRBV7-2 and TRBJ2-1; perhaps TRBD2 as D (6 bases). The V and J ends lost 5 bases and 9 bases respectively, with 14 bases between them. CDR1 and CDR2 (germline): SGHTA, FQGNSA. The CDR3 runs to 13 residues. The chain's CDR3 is CASSPRISGEQFF. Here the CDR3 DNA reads TGTGCCAGCAGCCCCCGTATTAGCGGTGAGCAGTTCTTC.

This CDR3 reads CAWTAGSNTEAFF. CDR3 bases: TGTGCCTGGACCGCAGGGTCCAACACTGAAGCTTTCTTT. This chain links TRBV30 with TRBJ1-1, with D perhaps matching TRBD1 (5 bases). In germline, CDR1 is GTSNPN, CDR2 SVGIG (reference sequence). The germline V and J ends were trimmed by 4 bases and 2 bases, with 11 bases remaining between them. CDR3 length equals 13 residues.

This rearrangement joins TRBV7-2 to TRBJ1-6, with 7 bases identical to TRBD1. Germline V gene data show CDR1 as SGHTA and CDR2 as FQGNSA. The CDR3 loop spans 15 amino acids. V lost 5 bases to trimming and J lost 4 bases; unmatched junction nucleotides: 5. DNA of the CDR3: TGTGCCAGCAGCAACCGGGACAGATATAATTCACCCCTCCACTTT. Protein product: CASSNRDRYNSPLHF.